One sample yielded the 24 T cell receptor beta chains listed below, sequenced in a study of T cell responses to AZD1222 COVID-19 vaccine. Sequenced by immunoSEQ multiplex PCR; TCRdb stores in-frame clones only, minus some. The sample consists of 15,000 to 20,000 clones, about nine tenths of them appearing once. The specimen comprised peripheral blood, sampled 28 days after the second AZD1222 dose. The receptor source for this set is an adult who received the AZD1222 COVID-19 vaccine.

The CDR3 coding sequence is TGTGCCACCAGCAGAGGGACGGGAGCGGCAGATACGCAGTATTTT. Translation: CATSRGTGAADTQYF. This chain uses TRBV15 with TRBJ2-3, with D possibly TRBD2 on 6 matching bases. Germline assignment: CDR1 LNHNV and CDR2 YYDKDF (reference sequence). Trimming pared 1 base from V and 4 bases from J, leaving 12 bases between. This CDR3 has 15 amino acids.

This chain links TRBV27 with TRBJ1-5; TRBD1 might be the D (5 bases). Looked up from germline, CDR1 is MNHEY and CDR2 is SMNVEV (reference sequence). CDR3 length: 13 residues. V lost 10 bases and J lost 1, with 11 bases in between. CDR3 region: CATGASSNQPQHF. DNA of the CDR3: TGTGCCACCGGGGCCTCAAGCAATCAGCCCCAGCATTTT.

The chain recombines TRBV19 with TRBJ2-7; perhaps TRBD2 as D (5 bases). With 5 bases removed from V and 2 bases from J, the gap between germline ends came to 16 bases. The CDR3 consists of 15 residues. The germline CDR1 and CDR2 sequences are LNHDA and SQIVND (reference sequence). The CDR3 is CASSDRWSGAYEQYF. The CDR3, as DNA: TGTGCCAGTAGTGACCGGTGGAGCGGAGCCTACGAGCAGTACTTC.

The rearrangement uses TRBV9 and TRBJ1-4; 7 nucleotides agree with TRBD1. This CDR3 is 16 amino acids long. Germline CDR1 reads SGDLS; CDR2 reads YYNGEE. V trimming: 4 bases; J trimming: 8 bases; junction bases outside the gene matches: 14. The CDR3 reads CASSQRQGSLGEKLFF. CDR3 nucleotides: TGTGCCAGCAGCCAGCGACAGGGCTCCTTAGGGGAAAAACTGTTTTTT.

The rearrangement joins TRBV29-1 to TRBJ1-5; D is ambiguous. The CDR3 length is 16 residues. The germline gives CDR1 SQVTM, CDR2 ANQGSEA. The V gene lost 4 bases and the J gene lost 2 bases, with 18 bases spanning the gap. The CDR3 region is CSVGGPGVVGNQPQHF. The DNA for the CDR3 is TGCAGCGTTGGTGGCCCCGGGGTGGTGGGCAATCAGCCCCAGCATTTT.

This clone was recorded a few times. The rearrangement joins TRBV5-1 to TRBJ1-1; a weak D match, TRBD1 (5 bases). Trimming shortened V by 4 bases and J by 5 bases, and 12 bases separated the two germline ends. The CDR3 consists of 13 residues. The germline gives CDR1 SGHRS, CDR2 YFSETQ. CDR3 loop: CASSTGRGTEAFF. CDR3 nucleotide sequence: TGCGCCAGCAGCACCGGACGGGGGACTGAAGCTTTCTTT.

The chain recombines TRBV27 with TRBJ1-6; TRBD1 is a possible D gene (5 bases). The CDR3 contains 12 residues. Germline V gene data show CDR1 as MNHEY and CDR2 as SMNVEV (reference sequence). The V end was cut by 6 bases, the J end by 10 bases, with 10 bases between. The CDR3 protein is CASRWGVSPLHF. Written as DNA, the CDR3 is TGTGCCAGCAGGTGGGGGGTGTCACCCCTCCACTTT.

The chain employs TRBV12-5 and TRBJ2-7, with 8 nucleotides matching TRBD1. CDR1 is LGHNT, CDR2 FRNRAP, per germline. The V segment lost 4 bases and the J segment 5 bases; nucleotides outside the gene matches: 4. This CDR3 contains 13 residues. The CDR3, as DNA: TGTGCTAGTGGTTATGACAGGGGTCACGAGCAGTACTTC. This codes for CASGYDRGHEQYF.

This clone was observed once. The chain couples TRBV10-2 to TRBJ1-5; D is uncertain. Trimming stripped 4 bases from V and 5 bases from J, with 6 bases between. The V gene's germline CDR1 is WSHSY and CDR2 SAAADI. This CDR3 has 12 amino acids. The CDR3 loop is CASSANDQPQHF. In DNA form, the CDR3 reads TGCGCCAGCAGTGCAAACGATCAGCCCCAGCATTTT.

This chain connects TRBV10-3 to TRBJ1-2; no firm D call. The CDR3 is 15 residues long. V dropped 0 bases and J dropped 2 bases, with 10 bases sitting between them. Germline V gene data show CDR1 as ENHRY and CDR2 as SYGVKD. The CDR3: CAISESRQDNYGYTF. Here the CDR3 DNA reads TGTGCCATCAGTGAGTCGAGGCAGGACAACTATGGCTACACCTTC.

The chain employs TRBV14 and TRBJ2-7, with 10 bases identical to TRBD2. The CDR3 has 15 amino acids. V was pared by 4 bases and J by 9 bases, with 12 bases of the junction left unmatched. In germline, CDR1 is SGHDN, CDR2 FVKESK. This chain's CDR3 is CASSRSSGSQWVQYF. CDR3 nucleotide sequence: TGTGCCAGCAGCCGATCTAGCGGGAGCCAGTGGGTGCAGTACTTC.

This sequence joins TRBV11-2 and TRBJ2-4; no firm D call. The CDR3 loop spans 13 amino acids. CDR1 is SGHAT, CDR2 FQNNGV, per germline. V was cut by 5 bases and J by 5 bases, with 10 bases left in between. The CDR3 nucleotides read TGTGCCAGCAGCCCAGGTACTCAAAACATTCAGTACTTC. Its translation is CASSPGTQNIQYF.

This clone was recorded only once. This chain connects TRBV6-1 to TRBJ1-2; D might be TRBD1 (6 bases). Germline V CDR1 and CDR2: MNHNS, SASEGT. The V end was cut by 4 bases, the J end by 3 bases, with 18 bases between. The CDR3 is 16 amino acids. The CDR3: CASSGSPGRGDYGYTF. For the CDR3, the DNA is TGTGCCAGCAGTGGCTCCCCGGGAAGGGGGGACTATGGCTACACCTTC.

The genes are TRBV10-3 and TRBJ2-7; 8 bases match TRBD1. This CDR3 is 14 amino acids long. The V gene's germline CDR1 is ENHRY and CDR2 SYGVKD. With 4 bases clipped from V and 7 bases from J, the junction kept 9 bases outside the gene matches. CDR3 loop: CAISGGQAGWEQYF. The DNA of the CDR3 is TGTGCCATCAGTGGGGGACAGGCTGGGTGGGAGCAGTACTTC.

There are a few counts of this clone. The chain has TRBV7-6 and TRBJ1-1, with D uncertain. The length of the CDR3 is 15 residues. Trimming took 6 bases from V and 0 from J, leaving 14 bases between them. Germline V gives CDR1 SGHVS, CDR2 FNYEAQ. CDR3 sequence reads: CASSLDATLNTEAFF. The DNA of the CDR3 is TGTGCCAGCAGTCTGGACGCTACCTTGAACACTGAAGCTTTCTTT. Supplemented by reference TRBV7-6 and TRBJ1-1, the full variable domain reads GAGVSQSPRYKVTKRGQDVALRCDPISGHVSLYWYRQALGQGPEFLTYFNYEAQQDKSGLPNDRFSAERPEGSISTLTIQRTEQRDSAMYRCASSLDATLNTEAFFGQGTRLTVV.

The rearrangement links TRBV28 to TRBJ1-6; D possibly corresponds to TRBD1 (5 bases). Per the germline V gene, CDR1 is MDHEN and CDR2 is SYDVKM. Trimming stripped 6 bases from V and 6 bases from J, with 15 bases between. CDR3 length equals 15 residues. The CDR3 spells CASRGRGPSNSPLHF. The CDR3 nucleotides read TGTGCCAGCAGAGGTAGGGGCCCCTCTAATTCACCCCTCCACTTT.

The J gene is TRBJ2-5, the V gene TRBV11-3; D gene uncertain. This CDR3 spans 15 amino acids. Germline CDR1 reads SGHNT; CDR2 reads YENEEA. The ends were cut back, 1 base at V and 1 base at J, with 10 bases in the middle. CDR3 residues: CASSLGGWSQETQYF. In nucleotides, the CDR3 is TGTGCCAGCAGCTTAGGAGGATGGAGCCAAGAGACCCAGTACTTC.

The V and J genes are TRBV3-1 (or the pseudogene TRBV3-2) and TRBJ1-6, with TRBD1 as a possible D gene (6 bases). The CDR3 is made up of 12 amino acids. The germline gives CDR1 LGHDT, CDR2 YNNKEL (reference sequence). V was clipped by 4 bases and J by 14 bases, with 12 bases between them. In DNA, the CDR3 is TGTGCCAGCAGCCGCAACAGGGAAACCCTCCACTTT. Its protein product is CASSRNRETLHF.

The chain joins TRBV18 to TRBJ2-1, with 7 bases fitting TRBD2. The junction had 8 bases not matched to a gene; V was cut back by 6 bases and J by 9 bases. The germline CDR1 and CDR2 sequences are KGHSH and LQKENI. The length of the CDR3 is 13 residues. CDR3 in amino acids: CASSPAGDGEQFF. CDR3 bases: TGTGCCAGCTCCCCGGCGGGGGACGGTGAGCAGTTCTTC. The full variable domain, its missing parts supplied by reference TRBV18 and TRBJ2-1, is NAGVMQNPRHLVRRRGQEARLRCSPMKGHSHVYWYRQLPEEGLKFMVYLQKENIIDESGMPKERFSAEFPKEGPSILRIQQVVRGDSAAYFCASSPAGDGEQFFGPGTRLTVL.

Points on this clone: The junction does not match germline at one end; this may be a read error. The rearrangement uses TRBV7-7 and TRBJ2-3; 11 bases line up with TRBD2. The CDR3 consists of 17 residues. CDR1 is SSHAT, CDR2 FNYEAQ, per germline (reference sequence). CDR3 sequence reads: CASSLASTSGSQDTQYF. DNA for the CDR3: TGTGCTAGCAGCTTAGCTAGTACTAGCGGGAGTCAGGATACGCAGTATTTT.

The rearrangement uses TRBV29-1 and TRBJ1-1; D gene ambiguous. Trimming stripped 3 bases from V and 0 bases from J, with 8 bases between. CDR3 length equals 13 residues. In germline, CDR1 is SQVTM, CDR2 ANQGSEA. CDR3 DNA sequence: TGCAGCGTTGACGGTCCCATGAACACTGAAGCTTTCTTT. The encoded protein is CSVDGPMNTEAFF.

The chain recombines TRBV11-3 with TRBJ2-2; 7 bases line up with TRBD1. The CDR3 is made up of 14 amino acids. V gave up 5 bases and J gave up 5 bases; unmatched junction bases: 5. The germline V gene encodes CDR1 SGHNT and CDR2 YENEEA. CDR3 amino acids: CASSQGQWTGELFF. Written as DNA, the CDR3 is TGTGCCAGCAGCCAGGGACAGTGGACCGGGGAGCTGTTTTTT.

Here the CDR3 DNA reads TGTGCCAGCAGCTTAGATAGGGGGGCTAGCGGTACGCAGTATTTT. Translated, it gives CASSLDRGASGTQYF. V and J are TRBV7-9 and TRBJ2-3, with D possibly TRBD2 on 7 matching bases. Trimming stripped 1 base from V and 8 bases from J, with 16 bases between. This CDR3 contains 15 residues. Germline lookup yields CDR1 SEHNR and CDR2 FQNEAQ (reference sequence).

This rearrangement joins TRBV4-2 to TRBJ1-4; 8 nucleotides align to TRBD1. From germline, CDR1 is LGHNA and CDR2 YNFKEQ. V was pared by 6 bases and J by 8 bases, with 8 bases of the junction left unmatched. This CDR3 contains 14 residues. Here the CDR3 DNA reads TGTGCCAGCAGGGCGGGACAGGAACGAGAAAAACTGTTTTTT. Translating it yields CASRAGQEREKLFF.